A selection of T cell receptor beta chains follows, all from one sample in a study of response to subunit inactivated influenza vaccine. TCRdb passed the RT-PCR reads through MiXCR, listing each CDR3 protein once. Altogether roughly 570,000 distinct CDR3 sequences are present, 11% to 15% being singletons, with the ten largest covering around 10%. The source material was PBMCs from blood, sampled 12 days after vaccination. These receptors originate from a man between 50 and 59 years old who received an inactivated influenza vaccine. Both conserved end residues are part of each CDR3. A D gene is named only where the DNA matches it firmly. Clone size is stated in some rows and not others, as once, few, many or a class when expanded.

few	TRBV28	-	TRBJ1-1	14	CASSLAQQNTEAFF	TGTGCCAGCAGTTTAGCACAGCAGAACACTGAAGCTTTCTTT
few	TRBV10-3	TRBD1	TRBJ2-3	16	CAISESGQDSTDTQYF	TGTGCCATCAGTGAGTCCGGACAGGACAGCACAGATACGCAGTATTTT
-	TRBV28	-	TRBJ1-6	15	CGSSSTGTYNSPLHF	TGTGGCAGCAGTTCAACAGGGACCTATAATTCACCCCTCCACTTT
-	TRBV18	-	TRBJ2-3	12	CASFEITDTQYF	TGTGCCAGCTTCGAGATCACAGATACGCAGTATTTT
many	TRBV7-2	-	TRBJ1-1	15	CASSLKGGGSTEAFF	TGTGCCAGCAGCTTAAAGGGCGGGGGGAGCACTGAAGCTTTCTTT
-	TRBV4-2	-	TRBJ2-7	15	CASSQEGPASYEQYF	TGTGCCAGCAGCCAAGAAGGCCCAGCCTCCTACGAGCAGTACTTC
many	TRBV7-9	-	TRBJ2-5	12	CASSAGSETQYF	TGTGCCAGCAGCGCAGGGTCAGAGACCCAGTACTTC
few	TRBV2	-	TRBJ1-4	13	CASSEADDEKLFF	TGTGCCAGCAGTGAAGCGGACGACGAAAAACTGTTTTTT
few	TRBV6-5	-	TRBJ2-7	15	CASSYSNPRSYEQYF	TGTGCCAGCAGTTACTCGAACCCCAGATCCTACGAGCAGTACTTC
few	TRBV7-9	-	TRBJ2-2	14	CASTRGRNTGELFF	TGTGCCAGCACAAGGGGCCGTAACACCGGGGAGCTGTTTTTT
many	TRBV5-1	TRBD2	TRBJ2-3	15	CASSLGSGGADTQYF	TGCGCCAGCAGCTTGGGAAGCGGGGGGGCAGATACGCAGTATTTT
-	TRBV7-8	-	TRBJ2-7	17	CASSSPAHQRRPYEQYF	TGTGCCAGCAGCTCGCCCGCCCACCAGCGGCGGCCCTACGAGCAGTACTTC
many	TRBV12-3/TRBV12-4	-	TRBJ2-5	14	CASSFSGLQETQYF	TGTGCCAGCAGTTTTTCAGGCCTGCAAGAGACCCAGTACTTC
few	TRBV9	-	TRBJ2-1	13	CASSQAIYNEQFF	TGTGCCAGCAGCCAGGCAATTTACAATGAGCAGTTCTTC
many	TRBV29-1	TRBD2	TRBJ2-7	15	CSVEPLAGRTYEQYF	TGCAGCGTTGAACCACTAGCGGGGAGGACCTACGAGCAGTACTTC
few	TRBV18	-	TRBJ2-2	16	CASSPLTSRNTGELFF	TGTGCCAGCTCACCATTAACTAGCAGGAACACCGGGGAGCTGTTTTTT
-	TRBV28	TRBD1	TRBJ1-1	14	CASSSDRGNTEAFF	TGTGCCAGCAGTTCAGACAGGGGGAACACTGAAGCTTTCTTT
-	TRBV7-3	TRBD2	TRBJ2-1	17	CASSLTSGRGSYNEQFF	TGTGCCAGCAGCTTAACGTCCGGGCGGGGGTCCTACAATGAGCAGTTCTTC
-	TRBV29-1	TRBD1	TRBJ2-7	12	CINRGRVYEQYF	TGCATCAACAGGGGGCGCGTGTACGAGCAGTACTTC
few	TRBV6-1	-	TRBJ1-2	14	CASTAELQGYGYTF	TGTGCCAGCACCGCTGAGCTCCAGGGGTATGGCTACACCTTC
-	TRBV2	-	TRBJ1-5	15	CASSDHQGRHQPQHF	TGTGCCAGCAGTGACCACCAGGGGAGGCATCAGCCCCAGCATTTT
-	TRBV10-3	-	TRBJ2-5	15	CAISEPSLGGETQYF	TGTGCCATCAGTGAGCCATCGTTAGGGGGAGAGACCCAGTACTTC
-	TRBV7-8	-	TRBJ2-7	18	CASSLTSGAPLRAYEQYF	TGTGCCAGCAGCTTAACATCCGGGGCCCCCCTGAGGGCCTACGAGCAGTACTTC
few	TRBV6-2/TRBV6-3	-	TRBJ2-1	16	CASSWEFAERRNEQFF	TGTGCCAGCAGTTGGGAGTTCGCGGAGAGAAGGAATGAGCAGTTCTTC
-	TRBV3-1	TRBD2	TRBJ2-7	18	CASSQGGLAGVASYEQYF	TGTGCCAGCAGCCAAGGGGGTCTAGCGGGAGTCGCCTCCTACGAGCAGTACTTC
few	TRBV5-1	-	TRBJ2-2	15	CASSPNPTNTGELFF	TGCGCCAGCAGCCCCAACCCGACGAACACCGGGGAGCTGTTTTTT
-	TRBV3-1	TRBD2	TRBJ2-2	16	CASSQSTSGVTGELFF	TGTGCCAGCAGCCAATCCACTAGCGGTGTTACCGGGGAGCTGTTTTTT
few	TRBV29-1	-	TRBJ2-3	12	CSVAANADTQYF	TGCAGCGTTGCGGCTAACGCAGATACGCAGTATTTT
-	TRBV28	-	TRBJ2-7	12	CASSLGEHEQYF	TGTGCCAGCAGCCTTGGTGAGCATGAGCAGTACTTC
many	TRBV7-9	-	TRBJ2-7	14	CASSFPGLSYEQYF	TGTGCCAGCAGTTTTCCAGGCTTGTCCTACGAGCAGTACTTC
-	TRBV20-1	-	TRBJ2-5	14	CSASLAAEKETQYF	TGCAGTGCTAGCTTAGCGGCGGAGAAAGAGACCCAGTACTTC
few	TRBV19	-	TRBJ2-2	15	CASSMDWGSAGELFF	TGTGCCAGTAGTATGGACTGGGGGTCGGCCGGGGAGCTGTTTTTT
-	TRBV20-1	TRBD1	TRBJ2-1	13	CSARGQGADEQFF	TGCAGTGCTAGGGGACAGGGGGCGGATGAGCAGTTCTTC
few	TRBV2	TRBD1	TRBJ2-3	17	CASSEAFPGGAPDTQYF	TGTGCCAGCAGTGAAGCATTCCCAGGGGGAGCCCCAGATACGCAGTATTTT
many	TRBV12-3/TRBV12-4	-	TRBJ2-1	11	CASSPGDEQFF	TGTGCCAGCAGTCCGGGGGACGAGCAGTTCTTC
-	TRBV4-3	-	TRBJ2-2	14	CASSPHKNTGELFF	TGCGCCAGCAGCCCTCACAAGAACACCGGGGAGCTGTTTTTT
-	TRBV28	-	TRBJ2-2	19	CASSSPSQGRNRNTGELFF	TGTGCCAGCAGTTCGCCAAGTCAGGGGCGCAATAGGAACACCGGGGAGCTGTTTTTT
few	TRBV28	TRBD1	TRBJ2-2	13	CASRPYRGGELFF	TGTGCCAGCAGACCGTACAGGGGCGGGGAGCTGTTTTTT
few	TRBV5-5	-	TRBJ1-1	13	CATAWAPNTEAFF	TGTGCTACAGCGTGGGCACCGAACACTGAAGCTTTCTTT
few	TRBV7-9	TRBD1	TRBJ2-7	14	CASSANRGPYEQYF	TGTGCCAGCAGCGCCAACAGGGGACCCTACGAGCAGTACTTC
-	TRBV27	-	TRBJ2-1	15	CASSLWAGSDNEQFF	TGTGCCAGCAGTTTATGGGCAGGGTCCGACAATGAGCAGTTCTTC
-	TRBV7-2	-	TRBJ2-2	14	CASSLFENTGELFF	TGTGCCAGCAGCTTATTCGAGAACACCGGGGAGCTGTTTTTT
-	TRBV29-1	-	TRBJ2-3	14	CSVDLRIGTDTQYF	TGCAGCGTTGATTTACGGATAGGCACAGATACGCAGTATTTT
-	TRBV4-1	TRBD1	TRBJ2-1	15	CASSLTGQGASEQFF	TGCGCCAGCAGCCTAACGGGACAGGGGGCTTCGGAGCAGTTCTTC
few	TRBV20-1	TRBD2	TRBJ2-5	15	CSARETSGYQETQYF	TGCAGTGCTAGAGAGACTAGCGGGTACCAAGAGACCCAGTACTTC
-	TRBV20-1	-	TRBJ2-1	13	CSARDLPSNEQFF	TGCAGTGCTAGAGACCTACCAAGCAATGAGCAGTTCTTC
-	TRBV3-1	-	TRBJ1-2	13	CASSQVRVDGYTF	TGTGCCAGCAGCCAAGTCAGGGTAGATGGCTACACCTTC